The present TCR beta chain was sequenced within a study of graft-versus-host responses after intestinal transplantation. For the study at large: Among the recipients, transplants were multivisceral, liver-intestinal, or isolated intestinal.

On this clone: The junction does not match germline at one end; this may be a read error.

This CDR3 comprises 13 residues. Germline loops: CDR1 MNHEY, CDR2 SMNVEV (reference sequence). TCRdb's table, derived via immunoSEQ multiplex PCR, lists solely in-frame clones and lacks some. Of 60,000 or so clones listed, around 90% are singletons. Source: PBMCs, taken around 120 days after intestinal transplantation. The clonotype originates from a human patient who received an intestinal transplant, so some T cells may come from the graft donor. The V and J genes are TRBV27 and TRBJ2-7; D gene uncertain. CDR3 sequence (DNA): TGTGCCAGCAGTTTCCACACTGGCTACGAGCGGTACTTC. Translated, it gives CASSFHTGYERYF.